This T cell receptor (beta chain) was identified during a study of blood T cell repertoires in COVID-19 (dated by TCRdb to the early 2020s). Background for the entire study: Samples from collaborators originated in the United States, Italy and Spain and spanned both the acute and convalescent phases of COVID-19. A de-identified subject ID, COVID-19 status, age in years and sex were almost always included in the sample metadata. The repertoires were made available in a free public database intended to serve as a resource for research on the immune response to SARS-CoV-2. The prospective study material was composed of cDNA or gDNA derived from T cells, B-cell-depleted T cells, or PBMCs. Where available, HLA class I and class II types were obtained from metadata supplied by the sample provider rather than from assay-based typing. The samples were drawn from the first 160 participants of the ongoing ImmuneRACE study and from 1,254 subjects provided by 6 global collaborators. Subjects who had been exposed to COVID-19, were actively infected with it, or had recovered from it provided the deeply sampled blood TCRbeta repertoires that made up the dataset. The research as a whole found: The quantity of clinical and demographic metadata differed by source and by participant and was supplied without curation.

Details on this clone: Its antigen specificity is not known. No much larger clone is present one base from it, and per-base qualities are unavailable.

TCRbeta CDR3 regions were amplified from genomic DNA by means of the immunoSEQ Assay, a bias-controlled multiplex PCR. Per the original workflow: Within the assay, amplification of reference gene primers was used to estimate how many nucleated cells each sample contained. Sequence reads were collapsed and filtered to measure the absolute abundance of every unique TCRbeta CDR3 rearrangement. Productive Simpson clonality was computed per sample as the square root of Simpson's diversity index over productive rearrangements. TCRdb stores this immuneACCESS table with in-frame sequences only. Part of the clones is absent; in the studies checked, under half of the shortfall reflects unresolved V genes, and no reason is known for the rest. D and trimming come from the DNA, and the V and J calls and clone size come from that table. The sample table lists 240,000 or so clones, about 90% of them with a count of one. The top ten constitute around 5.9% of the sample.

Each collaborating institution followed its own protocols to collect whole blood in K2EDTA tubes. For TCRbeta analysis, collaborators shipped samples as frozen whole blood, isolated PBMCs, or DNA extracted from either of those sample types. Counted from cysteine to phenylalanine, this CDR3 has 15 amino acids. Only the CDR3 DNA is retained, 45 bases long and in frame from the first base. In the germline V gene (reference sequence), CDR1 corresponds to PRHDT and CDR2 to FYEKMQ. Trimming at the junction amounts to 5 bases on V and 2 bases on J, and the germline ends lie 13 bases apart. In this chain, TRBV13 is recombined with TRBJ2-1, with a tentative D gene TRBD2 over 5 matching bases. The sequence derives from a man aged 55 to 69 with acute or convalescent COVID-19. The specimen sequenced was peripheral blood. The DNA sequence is TGTGCCAGCAGCCCCAGAGGGAGTACCTACAATGAGCAGTTCTTC. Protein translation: CASSPRGSTYNEQFF. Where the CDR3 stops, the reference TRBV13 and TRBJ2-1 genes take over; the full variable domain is AAGVIQSPRHLIKEKRETATLKCYPIPRHDTVYWYQQGPGQDPQFLISFYEKMQSDKGSIPDRFSAQQFSDYHSELNMSSLELGDSALYFCASSPRGSTYNEQFFGPGTRLTVL.